This section outlines one TCR beta chain sequence together with its context. This clonotype was seen a few times. No cognate antigen has been identified for it. Base quality data are lacking; no much larger clone is found one base away. The donors were around 39 Caucasian individuals from Russia, aged roughly 6 to 90 years, who were systemically healthy. Each donor gave ten milliliters of peripheral blood, drawn into EDTA-treated Vacutainer tubes. Ficoll-Paque density-gradient centrifugation was used to isolate PBMCs, with at least 7 million per sample. Total RNA was extracted from PBMCs with Trizol reagent, with at least 6 micrograms obtained per sample. For every donor, an aliquot of PBMCs went through flow cytometry to measure the percentages of naive CD45RAhigh/CD27high T cells. The library was made by 5' RACE. Sequencing relied on an Illumina HiSeq 2500. A second about 7 to 12 cycle PCR used a sample-barcoded 5' primer and a J-beta primer mix. Each TCR beta cDNA molecule received a unique molecular identifier from a template-switch 5' adaptor carrying 12 random nucleotides. Each sample yielded at least 2.5 million CDR3-containing paired-end reads. All of the RNA was converted into first-strand cDNA using the Mint cDNA synthesis kit, with a TRBC-specific oligonucleotide serving as the primer. Following uracil-DNA glycosylase treatment, a first 18-cycle PCR with universal primers M1SS and BC2_uni_R was performed on all cDNA. Turning to the authors' computational methods: Each sample was normalized by randomly selecting 1 million high-quality reads, each carrying a distinct molecular identifier. Reads with shared molecular identifiers were discarded instead of being binned into consensus sequences. MiTCR, with a Q25 quality threshold and the strictest error-elimination algorithm, was used for CDR3 identification, clonotype clustering and error correction. A nonparametric unseen species model with Euler transformation was used to estimate lower-bound total TCR beta diversity. TCRdb's own reprocessing of the public reads used fastp at Q25 and MiXCR and kept productive beta chains. Under each unique CDR3 protein, matching rows form one entry showing the most common genes and DNA. TCRdb, rather than the study authors, made the V and J calls. Recorded for this sample are about 1,400,000 distinct CDR3 sequences; about 40% of them occurred a single time. Roughly 8.2% of the sample belongs to the ten largest clones.

Including the terminal cysteine and phenylalanine, the CDR3 comprises 20 residues. The sequence is cut down to CDR3 DNA, 60 bases in frame from base 1. V is pruned by 3 bases and J by 0 bases, leaving 15 bases of the junction without a gene match. CDR1 and CDR2, per the germline V gene, are ENHRY and SYGVKD. This entry comes from a study of blood T cells in healthy people across ages (dated by TCRdb to between 2014 and 2017). Background for the entire study: In model experiments, template switching captured roughly one uniquely barcoded TCR beta cDNA molecule for every two T cells. Age-related changes in TCR beta repertoire diversity were measured in the study by deep sequencing normalized with unique cDNA molecular identifiers. The donors were divided into four age groups: young (average roughly 15 years), middle-aged (approximately 42), aged (approximately 62) and long-lived (more than 75). To avoid experimental bias, donors of different ages were randomly spread across the sequencing lanes. The study analyzed two additional independent replicas of 1 million unique cDNA reads from the same blood draw for two donors, one aged 18 to 29 and one aged 80 or older.

What the work shows at the level of the full study, not this receptor alone: The CMV infection status of donors was not known, potentially confounding age-related changes in expanded clonotypes. Observed TCR beta diversity per million T cells fell roughly linearly with age, and a significant reduction was already apparent by age around 36. The long-lived group showed more naive CD4+ T cells, fewer expanded clones and increased TCR diversity than the aged group, suggesting age selection. Observed TCR beta diversity correlated strongly with the percentage of naive T cells measured by flow cytometry. Estimates of total diversity based on one million sequenced T cells were regarded as lower bounds and as underestimates. Conclusive comparison of naive and antigen-experienced compartments was prevented by the profiling of bulk unsorted PBMCs.

The clonotype originates from a young woman in good health. Recombination joined TRBV10-3 with TRBJ2-5; the central 11 bases match TRBD1. The sample taken for sequencing was blood. This receptor carries the CDR3 CAISEPRTGGEPNYQETQYF. The DNA is as follows: TGTGCCATCAGTGAACCCCGGACAGGGGGCGAACCTAATTACCAAGAGACCCAGTACTTC.